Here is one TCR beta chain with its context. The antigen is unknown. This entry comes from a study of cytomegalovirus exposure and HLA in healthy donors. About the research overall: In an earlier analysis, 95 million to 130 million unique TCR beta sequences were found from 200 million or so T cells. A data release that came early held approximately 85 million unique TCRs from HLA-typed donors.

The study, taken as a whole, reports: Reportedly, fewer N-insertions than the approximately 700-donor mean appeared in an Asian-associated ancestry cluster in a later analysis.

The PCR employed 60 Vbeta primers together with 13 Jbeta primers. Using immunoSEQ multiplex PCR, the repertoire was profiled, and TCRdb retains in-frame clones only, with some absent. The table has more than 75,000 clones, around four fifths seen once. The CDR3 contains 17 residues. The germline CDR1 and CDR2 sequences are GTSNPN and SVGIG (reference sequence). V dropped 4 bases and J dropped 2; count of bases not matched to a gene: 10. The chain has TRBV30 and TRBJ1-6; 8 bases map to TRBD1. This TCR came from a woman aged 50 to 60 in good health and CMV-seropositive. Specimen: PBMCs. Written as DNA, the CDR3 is TGTGCCTGGACGTGGGGCAGGGGGCGTACCTATAATTCACCCCTCCACTTT. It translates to CAWTWGRGRTYNSPLHF.